This T cell receptor beta chain was captured by sequencing in a study of blood T cell repertoires in COVID-19. Across the study: Sites across the United States, Italy and Spain contributed samples from acute and convalescent COVID-19. PBMCs, B-cell-depleted T cells, or T cells provided the cDNA or gDNA that made up the material.

The CDR3 spans 16 residues. Per germline, CDR1 SGHDT and CDR2 YYEEEE. V lost 1 base and J lost 7; bases outside the gene matches: 8. Per the authors' pipeline: The assay estimated nucleated cells by amplifying reference gene primers. Only in-frame clones appear in the TCRdb table, and some are missing; sequencing was by immunoSEQ multiplex PCR. V and J calls and clone size are as listed in that table; D and trimming were resolved from the DNA. The sample includes a few hundred thousand clones, about 89% seen only once; the top ten take about 10%. The TCR was taken from a woman in her 30s with COVID-19, enrolled during active disease. Input material: peripheral blood. The V gene is TRBV5-6, the J gene TRBJ2-1, with 10 bases lining up with TRBD2. CDR3 sequence (DNA): TGTGCCAGCAGCTTGCTCGCCGGACTAGCGGCTAATGAGCAGTTCTTC. Amino acids: CASSLLAGLAANEQFF.